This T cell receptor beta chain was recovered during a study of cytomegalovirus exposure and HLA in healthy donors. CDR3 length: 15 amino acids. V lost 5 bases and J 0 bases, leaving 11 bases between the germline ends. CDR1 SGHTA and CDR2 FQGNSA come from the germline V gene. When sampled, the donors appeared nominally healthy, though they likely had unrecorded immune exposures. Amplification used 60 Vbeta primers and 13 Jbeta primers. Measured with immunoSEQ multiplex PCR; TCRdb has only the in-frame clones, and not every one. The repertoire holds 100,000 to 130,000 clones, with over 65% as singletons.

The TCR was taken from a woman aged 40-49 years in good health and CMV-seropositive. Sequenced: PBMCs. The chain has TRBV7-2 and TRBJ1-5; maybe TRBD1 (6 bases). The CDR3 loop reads CASSHGQFSNQPQHF. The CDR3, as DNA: TGTGCCAGCAGCCACGGACAGTTTAGCAATCAGCCCCAGCATTTT.